This T cell receptor beta chain was identified during a study of response to subunit inactivated influenza vaccine. TCRdb reanalysed the RT-PCR reads using MiXCR and keeps one entry per CDR3 protein. The data show about 500,000 distinct CDR3 sequences, about 15% seen once. The V and J ends lost 3 bases and 0 bases respectively, with 19 bases between them. Looked up from germline, CDR1 is DFQATT and CDR2 is SNEGSKA (reference sequence). The CDR3 is 17 residues long. The sequence derives from a man between 50 and 69 years old who received an inactivated influenza vaccine. The sample in question was CD4+ T cells sorted from PBMCs, obtained 23 to 25 months after vaccination. The gene calls are TRBV20-1 and TRBJ2-3; possibly TRBD1 or TRBD2 for D (5 bases each). This chain's CDR3 is CSASRGRGPNSTDTQYF. Written as DNA, the CDR3 is TGCAGTGCTAGCCGGGGACGTGGGCCGAATAGCACAGATACGCAGTATTTT.